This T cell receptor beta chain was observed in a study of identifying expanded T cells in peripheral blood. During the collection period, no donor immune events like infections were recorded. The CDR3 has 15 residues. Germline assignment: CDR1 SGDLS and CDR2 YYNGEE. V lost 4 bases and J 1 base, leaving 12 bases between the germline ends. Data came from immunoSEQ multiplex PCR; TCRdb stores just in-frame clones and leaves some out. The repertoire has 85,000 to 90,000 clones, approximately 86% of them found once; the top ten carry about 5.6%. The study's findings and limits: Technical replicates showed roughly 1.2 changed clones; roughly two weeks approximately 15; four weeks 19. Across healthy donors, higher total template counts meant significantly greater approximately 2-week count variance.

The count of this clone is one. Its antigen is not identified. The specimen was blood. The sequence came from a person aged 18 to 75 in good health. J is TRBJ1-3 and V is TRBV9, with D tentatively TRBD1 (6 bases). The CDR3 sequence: CASSRGHESGNTIYF. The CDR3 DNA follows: TGTGCCAGCAGCCGGGGACACGAGTCTGGAAACACCATATATTTT. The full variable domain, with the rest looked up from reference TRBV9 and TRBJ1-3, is DSGVTQTPKHLITATGQRVTLRCSPRSGDLSVYWYQQSLDQGLQFLIQYYNGEERAKGNILERFSAQQFPDLHSELNLSSLELGDSALYFCASSRGHESGNTIYFGEGSWLTVV.